The 22 T cell receptor beta chains below all came from one sample that was sequenced in a study of blood T cell repertoires in COVID-19. Here immunoSEQ multiplex PCR was the method, and the copy in TCRdb shows in-frame clones only, minus some. This sample has under 350,000 clones, with around 86% found just once. Sequencing used PBMCs or T cells enriched from blood (not recorded which). Receptors were obtained from a woman between 40 and 55 years old with acute COVID-19.

The rearrangement links TRBV18 to TRBJ1-4, with 7 bases fitting TRBD1. This CDR3 is built from 14 residues. CDR1 KGHSH and CDR2 LQKENI come from the germline V gene. Trimming took 6 bases from V and 7 from J; bases not matched to a gene: 8. The CDR3 coding sequence is TGTGCCAGCTCCCCTGACAGGGCAAGTGAAAAACTGTTTTTT. This codes for CASSPDRASEKLFF.

The chain employs TRBV7-6 and TRBJ2-7; TRBD2 matches at 9 bases. In germline, CDR1 is SGHVS, CDR2 FNYEAQ. V lost 1 base to trimming and J lost 3 bases; unmatched junction nucleotides: 4. The CDR3 is made up of 15 amino acids. CDR3 amino acids: CASSLGKAGGYEQYF. In nucleotides, the CDR3 is TGTGCCAGCAGCTTAGGGAAAGCGGGGGGCTACGAGCAGTACTTC.

The gene calls are TRBV10-3 and TRBJ2-1, with 10 bases matching TRBD2. Germline CDR1 and CDR2: ENHRY and SYGVKD. V lost 5 bases and J lost 3; bases outside the gene matches: 10. This CDR3 comprises 17 residues. The CDR3 reads CAISTSGEYSYYNEQFF. CDR3 nucleotides: TGTGCCATCAGTACTAGCGGGGAATATTCCTACTACAATGAGCAGTTCTTC.

This chain connects TRBV7-9 to TRBJ1-5; the D gene is possibly TRBD1 (5 bases). The V gene lost 1 base and the J gene lost 7 bases, with 14 bases spanning the gap. Germline-derived CDR1 and CDR2 are SEHNR and FQNEAQ (reference sequence). This CDR3 region has 15 residues. The chain's CDR3 is CASSLERQGKQPQHF. Here the CDR3 DNA reads TGTGCCAGCAGCTTAGAGAGGCAGGGTAAGCAGCCCCAGCATTTT.

V gene TRBV27 combines with J gene TRBJ2-3, with D possibly being TRBD1 (5 bases). V lost 5 bases, J lost 5 bases, and 17 bases lay in between. Germline loops: CDR1 MNHEY, CDR2 SMNVEV (reference sequence). The CDR3 has 15 residues. The CDR3 loop is CASSLTGLPLDTQYF. CDR3 DNA: TGTGCCAGCAGTCTTACAGGCTTACCGTTAGATACGCAGTATTTT.

This clone has more than one count but fewer than ten. J is TRBJ1-5 and V is TRBV11-2, with D possibly matching TRBD1 (5 bases). Per germline, CDR1 SGHAT and CDR2 FQNNGV. This CDR3 contains 14 residues. V was pared by 1 base and J by 6 bases, with 10 bases between. The DNA for the CDR3 is TGTGCCAGCAGCTTAGGGGGGGTGGGTCAGCCCCAGCATTTT. This translates into CASSLGGVGQPQHF.

The chain employs TRBV5-4 and TRBJ2-6; D call uncertain. The V gene's germline CDR1 is SGHNT and CDR2 YYREEE (reference sequence). CDR3 size: 13 residues. Deletions cut 7 bases from V and 0 bases from J, with 5 bases between. CDR3 residues: CASHYSGANVLTF. CDR3 nucleotide sequence: TGTGCCAGCCACTACTCTGGGGCCAACGTCCTGACTTTC.

In its sample, this clone was seen once. The junction does not match germline at one end; this may be a read error. The CDR3 sequence: CASSLAGGPNNNEQLF. CDR3 nucleotides: TGTGCCAGCAGCTTAGCGGGAGGGCCGAATAACAATGAGCAGCTCTTC. The V and J genes are TRBV7-9 and TRBJ2-1; the match to TRBD2 covers 7 bases. Germline loops: CDR1 SEHNR, CDR2 FQNEAQ (reference sequence). There are 16 residues in the CDR3.

V gene TRBV7-9 combines with J gene TRBJ2-7; 7 nucleotides agree with TRBD1. Germline CDR1 SEHNR, CDR2 FQNEAQ (reference sequence). CDR3 size: 17 residues. J was trimmed by 0 bases and V by 5 bases; bases with no gene match: 13. The CDR3 here is CASSPNTPRDSSYEQYF. CDR3 coding DNA: TGTGCCAGCAGCCCCAATACCCCCCGGGACAGCTCCTACGAGCAGTACTTC. Complete variable domain (other parts from reference TRBV7-9 and TRBJ2-7): DTGVSQNPRHKITKRGQNVTFRCDPISEHNRLYWYRQTLGQGPEFLTYFQNEAQLEKSRLLSDRFSAERPKGSFSTLEIQRTEQGDSAMYLCASSPNTPRDSSYEQYFGPGTRLTVT.

The chain carries TRBV5-5 and TRBJ1-4, with unresolved D. V was cut by 5 bases and J by 5 bases, with 16 bases left in between. The CDR3 runs to 15 residues. Germline-derived CDR1 and CDR2 are SGHKS and YYEKEE (reference sequence). This CDR3 is CASSSNPGGNEKLFF. The CDR3 coding sequence is TGTGCCAGCAGTTCTAACCCCGGCGGCAATGAAAAACTGTTTTTT.

The J gene is TRBJ1-2, the V gene TRBV28, with D possibly being TRBD1 (6 bases). V shed 7 bases and J shed 6 bases, with 18 bases lying between them. Germline V gives CDR1 MDHEN, CDR2 SYDVKM. The length of the CDR3 is 14 residues. In nucleotides, the CDR3 is TGTGCCAGCACCCTAGGGGGTACAGGCAATGGCTACACCTTC. Its translation: CASTLGGTGNGYTF.

V is TRBV9 and J is TRBJ2-7; 9 bases agree with TRBD2. CDR3 length: 14 residues. Germline trimming cut 0 bases from V and 6 bases from J; bases unmatched to any gene: 4. Germline-derived CDR1 and CDR2 are SGDLS and YYNGEE. CDR3 DNA sequence: TGTGCCAGCAGCGTAGGGGAGACTAGCGGCGAGCAGTACTTC. It translates to CASSVGETSGEQYF.

This rearrangement joins TRBV5-8 to TRBJ1-4; maybe TRBD1 (5 bases). This CDR3 contains 13 residues. The V gene's germline CDR1 is SGHTS and CDR2 YDEGEE. V gave up 6 bases and J gave up 7 bases, with 13 bases separating them. Written as DNA, the CDR3 is TGTGCCAGCACGTGGGGCGTTAGTGAAAAACTGTTTTTT. Translating it yields CASTWGVSEKLFF. Together with reference TRBV5-8 and TRBJ1-4, the CDR3 gives the full variable domain: EAGVTQSPTHLIKTRGQQATLRCSPISGHTSVYWYQQALGLGLQFLLWYDEGEERNRGNFPPRFSGRQFPNYSSELNVNALELEDSALYLCASTWGVSEKLFFGSGTQLSVL.

The chain combines TRBV12-3 or TRBV12-4 with TRBJ2-1; perhaps TRBD1 as D (5 bases). Between the trimmed V and J ends, which lost 5 bases and 12 bases, there was a span of 14 bases. The length of the CDR3 is 12 residues. In DNA, the CDR3 is TGTGCCAGCAGTGGGCCAGGGTCGTGGCAGTTCTTC. It translates to CASSGPGSWQFF.

This chain joins TRBV27 and TRBJ1-5; 7 bases agree with TRBD1. The CDR3 is made up of 15 amino acids. Germline trimming cut 4 bases from V and 4 bases from J; bases unmatched to any gene: 7. The V gene's germline CDR1 is MNHEY and CDR2 SMNVEV (reference sequence). The CDR3 here is CASSYSGTVNQPQHF. The CDR3 nucleotides are TGTGCCAGCAGTTATTCCGGGACAGTTAATCAGCCCCAGCATTTT.

V and J are TRBV3-1 (or the pseudogene TRBV3-2) and TRBJ2-3; 9 positions match TRBD2. After removal of 4 bases from V and 0 bases from J, the junction contained 17 bases not matched to a gene. The CDR3 length is 20 residues. Germline V gene data show CDR1 as LGHDT and CDR2 as YNNKEL (reference sequence). For the CDR3, the DNA is TGTGCCAGCAGCCGAGGGCGGGAGCGGGAGGACCTGAATAGCACAGATACGCAGTATTTT. Translated, it gives CASSRGREREDLNSTDTQYF.

This rearrangement joins TRBV7-8 to TRBJ2-7; the D is unclear. The CDR3 covers 14 residues. V lost 1 base to trimming and J lost 1 base, with 8 bases between them. Per the germline V gene, CDR1 is SGHVS and CDR2 is FQNEAQ. CDR3 sequence reads: CASSLEVASYEQYF. Written as DNA, the CDR3 is TGTGCCAGCAGCTTAGAGGTAGCTTCCTACGAGCAGTACTTC. Looking up the rest from reference TRBV7-8 and TRBJ2-7 gives the full variable domain: GAGVSQSPRYKVAKRGQDVALRCDPISGHVSLFWYQQALGQGPEFLTYFQNEAQLDKSGLPSDRFFAERPEGSVSTLKIQRTQQEDSAVYLCASSLEVASYEQYFGPGTRLTVT.

V usage is TRBV7-2 and J usage is TRBJ1-2; possibly TRBD1 for D (6 bases). CDR1 and CDR2 (germline): SGHTA, FQGNSA. The CDR3 loop spans 15 amino acids. With 2 bases removed from V and 0 bases from J, the gap between germline ends came to 10 bases. CDR3 in amino acids: CASSLQGIPNYGYTF. The CDR3 DNA sequence: TGTGCCAGCAGCTTACAGGGGATTCCTAACTATGGCTACACCTTC.

The rearrangement uses TRBV5-4 and TRBJ2-1; 9 bases agree with TRBD1. V shed 2 bases, J shed 8 bases, and the junction held 5 bases outside the gene matches. The germline CDR1 and CDR2 sequences are SGHNT and YYREEE (reference sequence). The CDR3 extends over 14 amino acids. Written as DNA, the CDR3 is TGTGCCAGCAGCTTCGGGACAGGGATGTATGAGCAGTTCTTC. Translation: CASSFGTGMYEQFF.

The chain combines TRBV2 with TRBJ1-1; 7 bases are a match to TRBD1. V trimming: 6 bases; J trimming: 7 bases; junction bases outside the gene matches: 8. CDR1 SNHLY and CDR2 FYNNEI come from the germline V gene. This CDR3 comprises 13 residues. CDR3 nucleotide sequence: TGTGCCAGCAGAGACACAGGGGAAGGTGAAGCTTTCTTT. This codes for CASRDTGEGEAFF.

The chain employs TRBV4-1 and TRBJ1-6; D not certain. The CDR3 contains 15 residues. The V gene lost 0 bases and the J gene lost 9 bases, with 12 bases spanning the gap. CDR1 is MGHRA and CDR2 is YSYEKL in the germline V gene. The CDR3 sequence is CASSQERLTGSPLHF. The DNA of the CDR3 is TGCGCCAGCAGCCAAGAGCGGTTAACGGGTTCACCCCTCCACTTT.

The chain joins TRBV12-3 or TRBV12-4 to TRBJ2-1; 9 bases are shared with TRBD1. J was trimmed by 10 bases and V by 4 bases; bases with no gene match: 5. The CDR3 runs to 13 residues. This chain's CDR3 is CASSWDRAREQFF. CDR3 coding DNA: TGTGCCAGCAGTTGGGACAGGGCTCGGGAGCAGTTCTTC.